This T cell receptor (beta chain) originates from a study of identical twins. The CDR3 covers 17 residues. V was clipped by 1 base and J by 3 bases; unmatched bases: 5. Germline V gene lookup returns CDR1 SGHRS and CDR2 YFSETQ. This clonotype has a handful of counts. Its specificity is unknown. In every case, the donor was a healthy Caucasian. Template switching introduced a universal primer site, and the cDNA bore unique molecular identifiers. TCRdb processed the 5' RACE reads anew with MiXCR; each CDR3 protein has one entry. The profile covers 1.5 million to 2 million distinct CDR3 sequences, with less than 40% appearing a single time and about 0.3% taken by the ten largest. The study, taken as a whole, reports: Monozygotic twins shared more out-of-frame TCR alpha than recombination models predicted. Beta clonotypes that were abundant in cord blood contained fewer insertions, a pattern absent from memory repertoires.

This TCR was sampled from a newborn girl in good health. The specimen sequenced was cord blood. The chain links TRBV5-1 to TRBJ2-3; 13 bases map to TRBD2. The CDR3 nucleotides read TGCGCCAGCAGCTTGAGGACTAGCGGGAGAGGGACAGATACGCAGTATTTT. Translated, it gives CASSLRTSGRGTDTQYF. Together with reference TRBV5-1 and TRBJ2-3, the CDR3 gives the full variable domain: KAGVTQTPRYLIKTRGQQVTLSCSPISGHRSVSWYQQTPGQGLQFLFEYFSETQRNKGNFPGRFSGRQFSNSRSEMNVSTLELGDSALYLCASSLRTSGRGTDTQYFGPGTRLTVL.